The TCR beta chain under discussion was sequenced for a study of cytomegalovirus exposure and HLA in healthy donors. Study observations and caveats: Accounts indicate the classifier identified cytomegalovirus status with strong specificity and sensitivity.

This clone has more than one count but fewer than ten. Its antigen is undetermined. Trimming cost V 6 bases and J 7 bases, with 18 bases left between them. Germline CDR1 reads MNHNY; CDR2 reads SVGAGI (reference sequence). This CDR3 is built from 14 residues. Researchers ran the PCR with 60 Vbeta and 13 Jbeta primers. Sequenced by immunoSEQ multiplex PCR; TCRdb stores in-frame clones only, minus some. The repertoire includes around 100,000 clones, around 10% of them detected once, and 5% to 6.5% sits in the top ten. The TCR sequence derives from a man aged 35 to 55 in good health and CMV-seropositive. The genes are TRBV6-6 and TRBJ1-2, with TRBD1 as a possible D gene (6 bases). Sequences were obtained from PBMCs. DNA for the CDR3: TGTGCCAGCAGAAATACAGGGAGTTTCGGTGGCTACACCTTC. It codes for CASRNTGSFGGYTF.